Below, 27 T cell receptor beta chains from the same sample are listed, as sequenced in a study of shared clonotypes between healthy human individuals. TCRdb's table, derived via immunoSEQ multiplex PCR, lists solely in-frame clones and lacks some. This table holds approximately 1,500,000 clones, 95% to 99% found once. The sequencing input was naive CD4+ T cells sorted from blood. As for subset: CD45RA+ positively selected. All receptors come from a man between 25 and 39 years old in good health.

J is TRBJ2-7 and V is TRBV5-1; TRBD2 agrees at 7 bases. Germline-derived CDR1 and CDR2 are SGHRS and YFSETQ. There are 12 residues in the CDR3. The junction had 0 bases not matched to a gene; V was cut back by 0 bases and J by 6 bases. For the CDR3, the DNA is TGCGCCAGCAGCTTGGGGGAGGGCGAGCAGTACTTC. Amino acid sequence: CASSLGEGEQYF.

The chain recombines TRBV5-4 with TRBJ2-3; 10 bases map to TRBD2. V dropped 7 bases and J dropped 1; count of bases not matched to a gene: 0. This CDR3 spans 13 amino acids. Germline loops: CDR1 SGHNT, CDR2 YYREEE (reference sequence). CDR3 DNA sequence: TGTGCCAGCGGACTAGCGGGCACAGATACGCAGTATTTT. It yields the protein CASGLAGTDTQYF.

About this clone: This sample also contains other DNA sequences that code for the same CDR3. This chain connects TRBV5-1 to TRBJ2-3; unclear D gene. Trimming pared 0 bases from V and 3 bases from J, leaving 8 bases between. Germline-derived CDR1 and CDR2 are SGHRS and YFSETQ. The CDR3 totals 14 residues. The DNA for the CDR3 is TGCGCCAGCAGCTTGGCCGGTCTGACAGATACGCAGTATTTT. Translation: CASSLAGLTDTQYF.

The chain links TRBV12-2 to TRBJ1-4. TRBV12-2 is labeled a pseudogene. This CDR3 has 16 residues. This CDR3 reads CASHRGSGTDNEKLFF. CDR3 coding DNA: TGTGCAAGTCACCGGGGATCGGGAACCGATAATGAAAAACTGTTTTTT.

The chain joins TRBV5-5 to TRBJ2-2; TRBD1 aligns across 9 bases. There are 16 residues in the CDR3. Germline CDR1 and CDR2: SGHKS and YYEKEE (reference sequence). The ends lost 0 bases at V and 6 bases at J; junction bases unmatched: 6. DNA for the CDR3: TGTGCCAGCAGCTTGGGTTGGACAGGGGTTCCCGGGGAGCTGTTTTTT. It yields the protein CASSLGWTGVPGELFF.

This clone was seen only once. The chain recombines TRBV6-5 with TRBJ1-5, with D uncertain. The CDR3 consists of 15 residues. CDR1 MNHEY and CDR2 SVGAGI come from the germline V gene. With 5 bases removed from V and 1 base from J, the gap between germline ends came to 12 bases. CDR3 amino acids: CASSIWAGSNQPQHF. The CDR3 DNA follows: TGTGCCAGCAGTATATGGGCGGGAAGCAATCAGCCCCAGCATTTT.

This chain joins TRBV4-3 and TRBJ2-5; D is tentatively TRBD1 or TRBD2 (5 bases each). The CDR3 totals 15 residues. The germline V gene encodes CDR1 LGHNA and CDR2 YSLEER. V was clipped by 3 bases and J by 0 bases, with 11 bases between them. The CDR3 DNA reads TGCGCCAGCAGCCATCGGGACGGGTACCAAGAGACCCAGTACTTC. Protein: CASSHRDGYQETQYF.

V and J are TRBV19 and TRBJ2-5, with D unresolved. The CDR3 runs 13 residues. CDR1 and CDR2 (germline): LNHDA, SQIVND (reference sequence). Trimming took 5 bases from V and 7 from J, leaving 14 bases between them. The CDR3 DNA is TGTGCCAGTAGTCCCTCTGGTCTGTGGACCCAGTACTTC. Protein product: CASSPSGLWTQYF.

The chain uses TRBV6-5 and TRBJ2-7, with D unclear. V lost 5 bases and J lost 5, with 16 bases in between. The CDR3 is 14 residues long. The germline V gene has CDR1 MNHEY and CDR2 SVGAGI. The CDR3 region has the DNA TGTGCCAGCAGTAGGAACAGTTCTCCCCACGAGCAGTACTTC. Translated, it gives CASSRNSSPHEQYF.

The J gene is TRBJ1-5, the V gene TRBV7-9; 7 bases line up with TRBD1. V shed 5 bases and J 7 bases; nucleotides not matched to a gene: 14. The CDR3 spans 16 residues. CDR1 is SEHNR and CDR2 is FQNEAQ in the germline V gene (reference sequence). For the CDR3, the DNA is TGTGCCAGCAGCCAAGGAACGAGGGGGCGCGGGCAGCCCCAGCATTTT. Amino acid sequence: CASSQGTRGRGQPQHF. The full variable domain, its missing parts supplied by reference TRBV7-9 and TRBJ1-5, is DTGVSQNPRHKITKRGQNVTFRCDPISEHNRLYWYRQTLGQGPEFLTYFQNEAQLEKSRLLSDRFSAERPKGSFSTLEIQRTEQGDSAMYLCASSQGTRGRGQPQHFGDGTRLSIL.

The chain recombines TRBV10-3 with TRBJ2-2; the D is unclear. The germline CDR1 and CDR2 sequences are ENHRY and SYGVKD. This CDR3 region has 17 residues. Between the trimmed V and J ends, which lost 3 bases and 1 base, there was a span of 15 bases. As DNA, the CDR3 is TGTGCCATCAGTGATTATGCTTGGTCCCAGAACACCGGGGAGCTGTTTTTT. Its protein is CAISDYAWSQNTGELFF.

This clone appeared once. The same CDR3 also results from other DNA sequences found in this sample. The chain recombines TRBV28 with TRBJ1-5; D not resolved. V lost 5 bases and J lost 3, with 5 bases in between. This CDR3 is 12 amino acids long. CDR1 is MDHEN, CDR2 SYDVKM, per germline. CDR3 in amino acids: CASSPPNQPQHF. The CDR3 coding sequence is TGTGCCAGCAGTCCCCCCAATCAGCCCCAGCATTTT.

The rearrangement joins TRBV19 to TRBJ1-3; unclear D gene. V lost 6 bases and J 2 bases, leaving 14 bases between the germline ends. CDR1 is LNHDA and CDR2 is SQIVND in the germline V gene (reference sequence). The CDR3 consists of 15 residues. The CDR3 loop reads CASRRLLSAGNTIYF. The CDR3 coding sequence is TGTGCCAGTAGAAGACTTCTTAGCGCTGGAAACACCATATATTTT. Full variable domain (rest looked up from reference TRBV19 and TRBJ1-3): DGGITQSPKYLFRKEGQNVTLSCEQNLNHDAMYWYRQDPGQGLRLIYYSQIVNDFQKGDIAEGYSVSREKKESFPLTVTSAQKNPTAFYLCASRRLLSAGNTIYFGEGSWLTVV.

This chain's CDR3 is CASSPSGGATGELFF. The CDR3 region has the DNA TGTGCCAGCAGCCCCTCCGGCGGGGCCACCGGGGAGCTGTTTTTT. The J gene is TRBJ2-2, the V gene TRBV9, with D possibly TRBD2 on 6 matching bases. V gave up 4 bases and J gave up 4 bases, with 14 bases separating them. The CDR3 is 15 residues long. The germline CDR1 and CDR2 sequences are SGDLS and YYNGEE.

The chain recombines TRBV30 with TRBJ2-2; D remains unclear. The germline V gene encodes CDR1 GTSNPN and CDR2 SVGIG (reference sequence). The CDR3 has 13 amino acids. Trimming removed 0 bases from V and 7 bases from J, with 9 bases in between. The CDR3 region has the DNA TGTGCCTGGAGTGTACTGGCAGACGGGGAGCTGTTTTTT. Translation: CAWSVLADGELFF.

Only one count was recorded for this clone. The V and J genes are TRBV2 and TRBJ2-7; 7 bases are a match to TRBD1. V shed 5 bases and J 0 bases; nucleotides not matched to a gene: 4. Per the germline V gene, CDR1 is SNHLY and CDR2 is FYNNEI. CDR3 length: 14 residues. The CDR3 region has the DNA TGTGCCAGCAGTCCCGACAGGGTCTCCTACGAGCAGTACTTC. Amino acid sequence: CASSPDRVSYEQYF.

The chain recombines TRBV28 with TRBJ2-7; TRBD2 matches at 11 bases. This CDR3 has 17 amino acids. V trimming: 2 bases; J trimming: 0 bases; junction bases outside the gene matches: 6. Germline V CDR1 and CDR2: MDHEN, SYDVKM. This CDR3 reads CASSLGLAGGISYEQYF. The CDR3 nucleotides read TGTGCCAGCAGTTTAGGGCTAGCGGGAGGTATCTCCTACGAGCAGTACTTC.

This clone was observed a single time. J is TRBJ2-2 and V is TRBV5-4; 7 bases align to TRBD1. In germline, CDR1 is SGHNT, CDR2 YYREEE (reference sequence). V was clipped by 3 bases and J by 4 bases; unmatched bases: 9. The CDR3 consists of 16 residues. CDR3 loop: CASSSETGFSTGELFF. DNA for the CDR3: TGTGCCAGCAGCTCTGAGACAGGGTTTAGCACCGGGGAGCTGTTTTTT.

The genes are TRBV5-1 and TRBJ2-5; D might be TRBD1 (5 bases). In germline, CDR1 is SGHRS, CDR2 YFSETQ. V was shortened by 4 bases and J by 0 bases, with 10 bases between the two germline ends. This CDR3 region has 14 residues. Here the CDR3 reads CASSPQGYQETQYF. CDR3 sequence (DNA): TGCGCCAGCAGCCCCCAGGGATACCAAGAGACCCAGTACTTC.

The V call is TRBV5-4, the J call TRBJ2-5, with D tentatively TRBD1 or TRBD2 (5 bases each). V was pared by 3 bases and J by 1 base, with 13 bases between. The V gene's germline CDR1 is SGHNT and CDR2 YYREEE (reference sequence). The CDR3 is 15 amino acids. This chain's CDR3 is CASSSGGLPQETQYF. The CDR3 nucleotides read TGTGCCAGCAGCTCTGGGGGTCTTCCCCAAGAGACCCAGTACTTC.

The chain's CDR3 is CASTRTRDTYNEQFF. For the CDR3, the DNA is TGTGCCAGCACACGGACTCGAGATACCTACAATGAGCAGTTCTTC. The chain links TRBV6-1 to TRBJ2-1; perhaps TRBD2 as D (5 bases). The CDR3 spans 15 residues. Germline V gene data show CDR1 as MNHNS and CDR2 as SASEGT. The V gene lost 7 bases and the J gene lost 2 bases, with 15 bases spanning the gap.

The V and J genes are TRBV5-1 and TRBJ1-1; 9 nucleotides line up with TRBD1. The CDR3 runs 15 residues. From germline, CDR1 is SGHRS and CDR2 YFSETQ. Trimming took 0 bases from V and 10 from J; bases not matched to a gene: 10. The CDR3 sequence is CASSLGPGQGLGAFF. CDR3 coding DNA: TGCGCCAGCAGCTTGGGGCCGGGACAGGGTTTAGGAGCTTTCTTT.

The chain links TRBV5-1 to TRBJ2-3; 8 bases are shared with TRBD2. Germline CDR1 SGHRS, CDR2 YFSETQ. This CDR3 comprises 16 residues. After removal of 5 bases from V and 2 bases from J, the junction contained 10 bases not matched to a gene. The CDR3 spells CASRLTSESNTDTQYF. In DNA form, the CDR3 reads TGCGCCAGCAGGTTGACTAGCGAGTCAAACACAGATACGCAGTATTTT.

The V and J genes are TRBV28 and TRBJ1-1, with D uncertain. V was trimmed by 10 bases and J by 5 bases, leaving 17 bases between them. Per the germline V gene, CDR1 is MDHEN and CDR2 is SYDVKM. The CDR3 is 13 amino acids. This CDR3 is CAIAGLGRTEAFF. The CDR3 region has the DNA TGTGCCATCGCCGGCCTTGGTAGGACTGAAGCTTTCTTT.

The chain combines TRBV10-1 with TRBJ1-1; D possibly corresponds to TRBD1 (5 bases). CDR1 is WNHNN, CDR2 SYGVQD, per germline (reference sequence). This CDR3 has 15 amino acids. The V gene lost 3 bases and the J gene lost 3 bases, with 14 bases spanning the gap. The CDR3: CASSDLQDGHTEAFF. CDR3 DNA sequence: TGCGCCAGCAGTGACTTACAGGACGGGCACACTGAAGCTTTCTTT.

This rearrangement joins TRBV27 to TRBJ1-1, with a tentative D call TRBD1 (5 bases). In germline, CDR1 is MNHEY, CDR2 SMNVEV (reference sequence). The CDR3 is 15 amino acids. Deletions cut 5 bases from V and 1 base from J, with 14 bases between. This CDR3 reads CASSTIPGPNTEAFF. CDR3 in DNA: TGTGCCAGCAGTACGATACCGGGACCGAACACTGAAGCTTTCTTT.

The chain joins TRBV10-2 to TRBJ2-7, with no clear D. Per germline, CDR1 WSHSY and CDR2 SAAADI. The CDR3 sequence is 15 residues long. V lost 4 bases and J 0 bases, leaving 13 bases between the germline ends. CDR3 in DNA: TGCGCCAGCAGTGTTGCACTCACAAGCTCCTACGAGCAGTACTTC. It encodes CASSVALTSSYEQYF.